Presented here are 10 T cell receptor beta chains from one specimen sequenced in a study of shared clonotypes between healthy human individuals. Libraries were prepared by immunoSEQ multiplex PCR; TCRdb keeps only in-frame clonotypes and omits some of them. Of more than 2 million clones listed, approximately 96% are singletons. The sequenced sample was naive CD4+ T cells sorted from blood. Subset here: CD45RA+ positively selected. These receptors were collected from a man between 18 and 35 years old in good health.

This clone has just one count. The V call is TRBV19, the J call TRBJ2-1; possibly TRBD2 for D (7 bases). CDR1 LNHDA and CDR2 SQIVND come from the germline V gene (reference sequence). V was cut by 1 base and J by 6 bases, with 13 bases left in between. The CDR3 spans 15 residues. CDR3 sequence: CASSIAWGGGNEQFF. Here the CDR3 DNA reads TGTGCCAGTAGTATAGCCTGGGGAGGGGGCAATGAGCAGTTCTTC.

The chain uses TRBV30 and TRBJ1-2; maybe TRBD1 (6 bases). The CDR3 has 14 residues. Trimming removed 1 base from V and 6 bases from J, with 15 bases in between. Germline CDR1 GTSNPN, CDR2 SVGIG (reference sequence). In nucleotides, the CDR3 is TGTGCCTGGAGTGCAGGGGCCGGTTACGATGGCTACACCTTC. Its translation: CAWSAGAGYDGYTF.

Worth noting for this clone: Other nucleotide sequences in the sample specify the same CDR3. The chain employs TRBV27 and TRBJ1-5, with D hard to call. The V end was cut by 8 bases, the J end by 2 bases, with 7 bases between. The germline CDR1 and CDR2 sequences are MNHEY and SMNVEV (reference sequence). The CDR3 covers 12 residues. The DNA for the CDR3 is TGTGCCAGCCGTGGGGGCAATCAGCCCCAGCATTTT. It codes for CASRGGNQPQHF.

The chain joins TRBV2 to TRBJ2-2, with a possible D match to TRBD1 (6 bases). CDR3 length: 14 amino acids. Germline CDR1 reads SNHLY; CDR2 reads FYNNEI. The V end lost 4 bases, the J end lost 5 bases, and 11 bases lay between the germline ends. CDR3 residues: CASSATGNTGELFF. The CDR3 bases are TGTGCCAGCAGTGCAACAGGGAATACCGGGGAGCTGTTTTTT.

The chain combines TRBV28 with TRBJ2-6; D is ambiguous. V shed 7 bases and J shed 4 bases, with 20 bases lying between them. This CDR3 is built from 17 residues. Germline V lookup: CDR1 MDHEN, CDR2 SYDVKM. CDR3 protein: CASTVGWRSSGANVLTF. The CDR3 bases are TGTGCCAGCACCGTTGGGTGGCGGTCCTCCGGGGCCAACGTCCTGACTTTC.

The gene calls are TRBV7-9 and TRBJ2-5, with D unresolved. CDR3 length: 14 residues. The germline V gene encodes CDR1 SEHNR and CDR2 FQNEAQ (reference sequence). V lost 3 bases and J 5 bases, leaving 13 bases between the germline ends. CDR3 nucleotides: TGTGCCAGCAGCTTTAGGTCACGAGCGGAGACCCAGTACTTC. Translated: CASSFRSRAETQYF.

V and J are TRBV7-2 and TRBJ2-3, with a weak D call TRBD1 (5 bases). The CDR3 length is 17 residues. Trimming shortened V by 2 bases and J by 3 bases, and 18 bases separated the two germline ends. Germline V gene sequence: CDR1 SGHTA, CDR2 FQGNSA. This CDR3 reads CASSLSYVAGHTDTQYF. Here the CDR3 DNA reads TGTGCCAGCAGCTTAAGTTACGTCGCCGGACATACAGATACGCAGTATTTT.

The genes are TRBV5-5 and TRBJ2-7; D not resolved. The CDR3 extends over 15 amino acids. Germline V lookup: CDR1 SGHKS, CDR2 YYEKEE (reference sequence). Trimming took 0 bases from V and 4 from J, leaving 14 bases between them. The CDR3 region is CASSLGGHSGYEQYF. Written as DNA, the CDR3 is TGTGCCAGCAGCTTGGGGGGTCATTCCGGTTACGAGCAGTACTTC.

The chain couples TRBV29-1 to TRBJ2-5; 7 bases align to TRBD1. The CDR3 spans 13 residues. Germline loops: CDR1 SQVTM, CDR2 ANQGSEA. V gave up 2 bases and J gave up 5 bases; unmatched junction bases: 5. The CDR3 spells CSVEKDRRETQYF. CDR3 nucleotides: TGCAGCGTTGAAAAGGACAGGAGGGAGACCCAGTACTTC. The whole variable domain, filled in from reference TRBV29-1 and TRBJ2-5, reads SAVISQKPSRDICQRGTSLTIQCQVDSQVTMMFWYRQQPGQSLTLIATANQGSEATYESGFVIDKFPISRPNLTFSTLTVSNMSPEDSSIYLCSVEKDRRETQYFGPGTRLLVL.

The chain has TRBV6-5 and TRBJ2-7; tentative D call: TRBD2 (5 bases). Germline V CDR1 and CDR2: MNHEY, SVGAGI. Deletions cut 0 bases from V and 1 base from J, with 10 bases between. The CDR3 is made up of 15 amino acids. The CDR3 loop is CASSYSRVPSYEQYF. The CDR3 DNA sequence: TGTGCCAGCAGTTACTCGAGGGTCCCATCCTACGAGCAGTACTTC.